These T cell receptor beta chains were read from a single sample in a study of OX40 agonist ivuxolimab in advanced cancers. Assay used: immunoSEQ multiplex PCR; TCRdb lists only in-frame clones, some missing. The sample carries about 68,000 clones, over 75% recorded once. Specimen: CD4+ or CD8+ T cells sorted from blood, collected in a trial of the OX40 agonist ivuxolimab. Every receptor here comes from an adult with an advanced solid tumor such as melanoma, head and neck, liver or kidney cancer. Each CDR3 is given with its conserved first and last residue. A D gene is named only where the DNA matches it firmly. Clone size, where shown, is once, few, many, or a class for clones that have expanded.

D: -
V: TRBV6-5
J: TRBJ1-3
size: -
CDR3: CASQRGGGNTIYF
DNA: TGTGCTTCTCAAAGGGGTGGTGGAAACACCATATATTTT

D: TRBD2
V: TRBV7-9
J: TRBJ2-3
size: -
CDR3: CASSAGLAGGGDTQYF
DNA: TGTGCCAGCAGCGCGGGACTAGCGGGGGGCGGGGATACGCAGTATTTT

D: TRBD2
V: TRBV7-2
J: TRBJ2-2
size: -
CDR3: CASSLALAGSTGELFF
DNA: TGTGCCAGCAGCTTAGCACTAGCGGGGTCCACCGGGGAGCTGTTTTTT

D: TRBD1
V: TRBV7-2
J: TRBJ1-1
size: -
CDR3: CASSFYLTGVTEAFF
DNA: TGTGCCAGCAGCTTTTATCTGACAGGGGTTACTGAAGCTTTCTTT

D: TRBD1
V: TRBV7-9
J: TRBJ2-3
size: -
CDR3: CASSSGQGSTDTQYF
DNA: TGTGCCAGCAGCTCCGGACAGGGGTCGACAGATACGCAGTATTTT

D: TRBD2
V: TRBV6-6
J: TRBJ2-5
size: -
CDR3: CASRNTRSSGDPDQYF
DNA: TGTGCCAGCAGAAATACCCGGTCGAGCGGGGACCCCGACCAGTACTTC

D: -
V: TRBV7-2
J: TRBJ1-3
size: -
CDR3: CASRGGGSGNTIYF
DNA: TGTGCCAGCAGAGGCGGGGGATCAGGAAACACCATATATTTT

D: -
V: TRBV18
J: TRBJ1-1
size: -
CDR3: CASSPDGGTEAFF
DNA: TGTGCCAGCTCACCCGATGGGGGCACTGAAGCTTTCTTT

D: -
V: TRBV2
J: TRBJ1-2
size: -
CDR3: CASTDRDITLQNYGYTF
DNA: TGTGCCAGCACCGACCGGGACATCACACTCCAGAACTATGGCTACACCTTC

D: -
V: TRBV6-1
J: TRBJ1-2
size: few
CDR3: CASSESGKATGGYTF
DNA: TGTGCCAGCAGTGAAAGTGGAAAGGCGACTGGGGGCTACACCTTC

D: -
V: TRBV11-2
J: TRBJ2-3
size: -
CDR3: CASSFMGAGTDTQYF
DNA: TGTGCCAGCAGCTTTATGGGAGCGGGCACAGATACGCAGTATTTT

D: TRBD2
V: TRBV7-9
J: TRBJ2-3
size: -
CDR3: CASPPAGGTDTQYF
DNA: TGTGCCAGCCCTCCAGCGGGGGGCACAGATACGCAGTATTTT

D: -
V: TRBV11-2
J: TRBJ2-1
size: -
CDR3: CASSLDRAGYNEQFF
DNA: TGTGCCAGCAGCTTAGATAGGGCCGGGTACAATGAGCAGTTCTTC

D: -
V: TRBV27
J: TRBJ2-2
size: -
CDR3: CASSARNGVGELFF
DNA: TGTGCCAGCAGTGCCAGGAATGGGGTCGGGGAGCTGTTTTTT

D: TRBD2
V: TRBV5-1
J: TRBJ2-3
size: -
CDR3: CATGAGGADTQYF
DNA: TGCGCCACCGGAGCGGGGGGGGCAGATACGCAGTATTTT

D: -
V: TRBV11-3
J: TRBJ2-2
size: -
CDR3: CASSPGGGTGELFF
DNA: TGTGCCAGCAGCCCCGGAGGGGGGACCGGGGAGCTGTTTTTT

D: -
V: TRBV7-9
J: TRBJ1-1
size: -
CDR3: CASSPLDLGLNTEAFF
DNA: TGTGCCAGCAGCCCCCTGGACCTTGGGCTGAACACTGAAGCTTTCTTT

D: -
V: TRBV11-2
J: TRBJ1-2
size: -
CDR3: CASSRGTDYGYTF
DNA: TGTGCCAGCAGCCGCGGGACGGACTATGGCTACACCTTC

D: -
V: TRBV5-1
J: TRBJ2-3
size: -
CDR3: CASSTGWGTDTQYF
DNA: TGCGCCAGCAGCACTGGTTGGGGCACAGATACGCAGTATTTT

D: TRBD1
V: TRBV5-1
J: TRBJ2-1
size: -
CDR3: CASSLNTGELNEQFF
DNA: TGCGCCAGCAGCTTGAACACAGGGGAACTCAATGAGCAGTTCTTC

D: -
V: TRBV11-1
J: TRBJ2-1
size: -
CDR3: CASSSISGTGTPNNEQFF
DNA: TGTGCCAGCAGCTCGATCTCCGGCACCGGGACACCAAACAATGAGCAGTTCTTC

D: -
V: TRBV6-6
J: TRBJ1-2
size: -
CDR3: CASSPRGDPGYGYTF
DNA: TGTGCCAGCAGTCCAAGGGGGGACCCAGGCTATGGCTACACCTTC

D: -
V: TRBV5-5
J: TRBJ1-1
size: -
CDR3: CASSSPREGDTEAFF
DNA: TGTGCCAGCAGCTCCCCCAGGGAAGGGGACACTGAAGCTTTCTTT

D: TRBD1
V: TRBV18
J: TRBJ2-7
size: -
CDR3: CASSPGDRVRYEQYF
DNA: TGTGCCAGCTCACCGGGGGACAGGGTCAGGTACGAGCAGTACTTC

D: -
V: TRBV11-3
J: TRBJ1-6
size: -
CDR3: CASSPSPDSPLHF
DNA: TGTGCCAGCAGCCCCAGTCCGGATTCACCCCTCCACTTT

D: -
V: TRBV6-1
J: TRBJ1-5
size: -
CDR3: CASSEFQPQHF
DNA: TGTGCCAGCAGTGAGTTTCAGCCCCAGCATTTT

D: -
V: TRBV7-9
J: TRBJ2-5
size: -
CDR3: CASSSNQETQYF
DNA: TGTGCCAGCAGCTCAAACCAAGAGACCCAGTACTTC

D: TRBD1
V: TRBV5-6
J: TRBJ1-2
size: -
CDR3: CASSFRGRGRRGGYTF
DNA: TGTGCCAGCAGCTTTAGGGGCAGGGGGCGAAGGGGAGGCTACACCTTC

D: -
V: TRBV21-1
J: TRBJ2-7
size: -
CDR3: CASSKGSTDSPYEQYF
DNA: TGTGCCAGCAGCAAAGGATCTACGGACAGCCCCTACGAGCAGTACTTC

D: -
V: TRBV29-1
J: TRBJ2-1
size: -
CDR3: CSSSKGLGPNNEQFF
DNA: TGCAGCTCTTCTAAAGGCTTAGGGCCAAACAATGAGCAGTTCTTC

D: -
V: TRBV18
J: TRBJ2-7
size: -
CDR3: CASSRGLVSYEQYF
DNA: TGTGCCAGCTCAAGGGGCTTGGTCTCCTACGAGCAGTACTTC

D: -
V: TRBV5-4
J: TRBJ1-2
size: once
CDR3: CASSPTGTGGYTF
DNA: TGTGCCAGCAGCCCTACAGGGACCGGCGGCTACACCTTC

D: -
V: TRBV5-1
J: TRBJ2-1
size: -
CDR3: CASSFGTARDNEQFF
DNA: TGCGCCAGCAGCTTCGGGACCGCCAGGGACAATGAGCAGTTCTTC

D: TRBD2
V: TRBV2
J: TRBJ2-3
size: -
CDR3: CASRLLAVTDTQYF
DNA: TGTGCCAGCAGACTACTAGCGGTCACAGATACGCAGTATTTT

D: -
V: TRBV5-1
J: TRBJ2-5
size: -
CDR3: CASSLGRGVLLETQYF
DNA: TGCGCCAGCAGCTTGGGACGGGGTGTATTATTAGAGACCCAGTACTTC

D: -
V: TRBV4-3
J: TRBJ1-6
size: once
CDR3: CASSRRTDRYNSPLHF
DNA: TGCGCCAGCAGCCGCCGCACCGACAGGTATAATTCACCCCTCCACTTT

D: -
V: TRBV27
J: TRBJ1-5
size: -
CDR3: CASSFSSYYDSNQPQHF
DNA: TGTGCCAGCAGTTTCAGCTCGTACTACGATAGCAATCAGCCCCAGCATTTT